Given below is one T cell receptor beta chain in context. Assay used: immunoSEQ multiplex PCR; TCRdb lists only in-frame clones, some missing. The sample has hundreds of thousands of clones, about 74% seen once. The data stem from a study of shared clonotypes between healthy human individuals. CDR1 is MNHEY and CDR2 is SMNVEV in the germline V gene (reference sequence). This CDR3 is 12 amino acids long. V shed 11 bases, J shed 5 bases, and the junction held 6 bases outside the gene matches. The gene calls are TRBV27 and TRBJ1-5; 7 bases line up with TRBD1. Sequenced input: memory CD4+ T cells sorted from blood. Stated subset: CD45RA-negative fraction. The origin of this receptor is a woman in her twenties or thirties in good health. As DNA, the CDR3 is TGTGCCGCCGGGACAGCTTATCAGCCCCAGCATTTT. This gives the protein CAAGTAYQPQHF.